The 30 T cell receptor beta chains given below trace back to one sample, sequenced in a study of blood T cell repertoires in COVID-19. Repertoires were generated with immunoSEQ multiplex PCR, while TCRdb's copy carries only in-frame clones and drops some. The sample has 200,000 to 250,000 clones, over 75% seen once; the top ten hold roughly 5%. Sequenced: peripheral blood. Receptors originate from a human donor in a cohort sampled during active COVID-19.

The chain joins TRBV28 to TRBJ2-7; possibly TRBD2 for D (6 bases). The germline V gene has CDR1 MDHEN and CDR2 SYDVKM. The V and J ends lost 5 bases and 0 bases respectively, with 14 bases between them. This CDR3 spans 15 amino acids. The CDR3 bases are TGTGCCAGCAGTGCCCTCGTGGGGGGCTCCTACGAGCAGTACTTC. Its translation is CASSALVGGSYEQYF. Full variable domain (outside the CDR3, taken from reference TRBV28 and TRBJ2-7): DVKVTQSSRYLVKRTGEKVFLECVQDMDHENMFWYRQDPGLGLRLIYFSYDVKMKEKGDIPEGYSVSREKKERFSLILESASTNQTSMYLCASSALVGGSYEQYFGPGTRLTVT.

This sequence joins TRBV7-3 and TRBJ2-1, with D possibly matching TRBD2 (5 bases). CDR1 is SGHTA, CDR2 FQGTGA, per germline. V was pared by 5 bases and J by 6 bases, with 20 bases between. This CDR3 is 16 amino acids long. The CDR3 bases are TGTGCCAGCAGCCGATCCGCAGCGGCGACTGGCAATGAGCAGTTCTTC. This codes for CASSRSAAATGNEQFF.

The genes are TRBV4-3 and TRBJ1-1; D gene ambiguous. Trimming removed 0 bases at V and 4 bases at J, with 9 bases between. The CDR3 loop spans 14 amino acids. Germline V gives CDR1 LGHNA, CDR2 YSLEER. Written as DNA, the CDR3 is TGCGCCAGCAGCCAAGATCAATCCGGCACTGAAGCTTTCTTT. Residues: CASSQDQSGTEAFF.

The chain has TRBV4-2 and TRBJ2-1, with TRBD2 matching 9 bases. The CDR3 is 16 residues long. The ends lost 0 bases at V and 7 bases at J; junction bases unmatched: 7. Germline V gives CDR1 LGHNA, CDR2 YNFKEQ. The chain's CDR3 is CASSQDRSGRWNEQFF. Here the CDR3 DNA reads TGTGCCAGCAGCCAAGATCGTAGCGGGAGATGGAATGAGCAGTTCTTC.

The V gene is TRBV11-3, the J gene TRBJ1-1, with 7 bases that match TRBD1. The CDR3 is 15 amino acids. Germline CDR1 SGHNT, CDR2 YENEEA. The V segment lost 0 bases and the J segment 5 bases; nucleotides outside the gene matches: 6. CDR3 bases: TGTGCCAGCAGCTTAGAACCAGGGGGTCGGACTGAAGCTTTCTTT. This translates into CASSLEPGGRTEAFF. The full variable domain, rest sourced from reference TRBV11-3 and TRBJ1-1, is EAGVVQSPRYKIIEKKQPVAFWCNPISGHNTLYWYLQNLGQGPELLIRYENEEAVDDSQLPKDRFSAERLKGVDSTLKIQPAELGDSAVYLCASSLEPGGRTEAFFGQGTRLTVV.

The rearrangement joins TRBV9 to TRBJ1-2, with 8 bases that match TRBD1. Losses at the gene ends were 0 bases for V and 5 bases for J; bases not matched to a gene: 6. This CDR3 contains 15 residues. Germline assignment: CDR1 SGDLS and CDR2 YYNGEE. The CDR3 loop is CASSVGLQGEYGYTF. In DNA, the CDR3 is TGTGCCAGCAGCGTAGGACTACAGGGGGAATATGGCTACACCTTC.

V is TRBV5-1 and J is TRBJ1-1; 7 nucleotides align to TRBD1. CDR1 and CDR2 (germline): SGHRS, YFSETQ. J lost 8 bases, V lost 0 bases, and 4 bases had no gene match. The CDR3 is made up of 13 amino acids. The CDR3 DNA is TGCGCCAGCAGCTTGGGGACAGGCGAGGAAGCTTTCTTT. It encodes CASSLGTGEEAFF. The complete variable domain, with remaining parts taken from reference TRBV5-1 and TRBJ1-1, reads KAGVTQTPRYLIKTRGQQVTLSCSPISGHRSVSWYQQTPGQGLQFLFEYFSETQRNKGNFPGRFSGRQFSNSRSEMNVSTLELGDSALYLCASSLGTGEEAFFGQGTRLTVV.

This chain uses TRBV4-3 with TRBJ2-1; TRBD2 matches 12 bases. V shed 1 base and J 8 bases; nucleotides not matched to a gene: 15. The CDR3 sequence is 19 residues long. Germline values: CDR1 LGHNA, CDR2 YSLEER. This CDR3 reads CASSQGGRGWLAGGDEQFF. The DNA of the CDR3 is TGCGCCAGCAGCCAAGGGGGCAGGGGCTGGCTAGCGGGAGGGGATGAGCAGTTCTTC.

The chain has TRBV18 and TRBJ2-1, with D possibly TRBD2 on 5 matching bases. This CDR3 is 12 amino acids long. V was trimmed by 3 bases and J by 5 bases, leaving 5 bases between them. The germline V gene has CDR1 KGHSH and CDR2 LQKENI. The DNA for the CDR3 is TGTGCCAGCTCACCTAGCGACAATGAGCAGTTCTTC. This translates into CASSPSDNEQFF.

This clone has just one count. J is TRBJ1-6 and V is TRBV6-1; D remains ambiguous. This CDR3 comprises 18 residues. V shed 2 bases and J shed 0 bases, with 14 bases lying between them. Germline-derived CDR1 and CDR2 are MNHNS and SASEGT. The chain's CDR3 is CASSELPRESSYNSPLHF. In DNA form, the CDR3 reads TGTGCCAGCAGTGAATTGCCGCGGGAGAGCTCCTATAATTCACCCCTCCACTTT.

The chain employs TRBV7-2 and TRBJ1-2; 8 bases line up with TRBD1. Germline-derived CDR1 and CDR2 are SGHTA and FQGNSA. CDR3 length equals 14 residues. Germline trimming cut 4 bases from V and 5 bases from J; bases unmatched to any gene: 6. The CDR3 loop is CASSYDRGRYGYTF. Written as DNA, the CDR3 is TGTGCCAGCAGCTACGACAGGGGTAGATATGGCTACACCTTC. The complete variable domain, with remaining parts taken from reference TRBV7-2 and TRBJ1-2, reads GAGVSQSPSNKVTEKGKDVELRCDPISGHTALYWYRQSLGQGLEFLIYFQGNSAPDKSGLPSDRFSAERTGGSVSTLTIQRTQQEDSAVYLCASSYDRGRYGYTFGSGTRLTVV.

The chain links TRBV5-4 to TRBJ2-3; the D gene is possibly TRBD1 (5 bases). This CDR3 spans 18 amino acids. Germline loops: CDR1 SGHNT, CDR2 YYREEE (reference sequence). V was shortened by 0 bases and J by 0 bases, with 17 bases between the two germline ends. The CDR3: CASSLVQGITSSTDTQYF. CDR3 nucleotides: TGTGCCAGCAGCTTGGTCCAGGGCATTACTTCTAGCACAGATACGCAGTATTTT.

V usage is TRBV19 and J usage is TRBJ1-5; possibly TRBD1 for D (5 bases). In germline, CDR1 is LNHDA, CDR2 SQIVND (reference sequence). V was clipped by 5 bases and J by 7 bases, with 18 bases between them. CDR3 length: 15 residues. The CDR3 nucleotides are TGTGCCAGTAGTGTCCGGGACGTCGGGGGGCAGCCCCAGCATTTT. Protein: CASSVRDVGGQPQHF.

The chain is built from TRBV12-3 or TRBV12-4 and TRBJ1-4; D perhaps matches TRBD1 (5 bases). V lost 8 bases, J lost 12 bases, and 13 bases lay in between. This CDR3 has 11 amino acids. CDR3 loop: CASQGGLELFF. CDR3 coding DNA: TGTGCCAGCCAGGGTGGGCTGGAACTGTTTTTT.

This sequence joins TRBV28 and TRBJ2-5; D gene ambiguous. Trimming removed 7 bases at V and 0 bases at J, with 9 bases between. This CDR3 spans 13 amino acids. Looked up from germline, CDR1 is MDHEN and CDR2 is SYDVKM. In DNA form, the CDR3 reads TGTGCCAGCACCCAGACATACCAAGAGACCCAGTACTTC. It encodes CASTQTYQETQYF.

The V gene is TRBV19, the J gene TRBJ1-5; 10 bases are shared with TRBD1. The CDR3 has 17 amino acids. CDR1 is LNHDA, CDR2 SQIVND, per germline (reference sequence). The V and J ends lost 5 bases and 7 bases, in that order; junction bases with no gene match: 14. For the CDR3, the DNA is TGTGCCAGTAGTCCCGGGACAGGGGTTACTTCTCGGCAGCCCCAGCATTTT. Translation gives CASSPGTGVTSRQPQHF.

The chain joins TRBV7-2 to TRBJ1-4; D ambiguous. V was trimmed by 1 base and J by 3 bases, leaving 12 bases between them. CDR3 size: 16 residues. CDR1 SGHTA and CDR2 FQGNSA come from the germline V gene. CDR3 DNA sequence: TGTGCCAGCAGCTTAGGAGGAATGAGAGCTAATGAAAAACTGTTTTTT. This translates into CASSLGGMRANEKLFF.

The chain has TRBV12-1 and TRBJ2-7; the table names TRBD2, a call not compared with the DNA. TRBV12-1 is deemed a pseudogene. CDR3 size: 17 residues. The CDR3 DNA follows: TGTGCCAGCAGCTTTGTTTATGTATCTAGCGATCCGTACGAGCAGTACTTC. Translation: CASSFVYVSSDPYEQYF.

The V and J genes are TRBV24-1 and TRBJ1-2; maybe TRBD1 (5 bases). The germline gives CDR1 KGHDR, CDR2 SFDVKD. The V end lost 1 base, the J end lost 8 bases, and 10 bases lay between the germline ends. The CDR3 consists of 13 residues. The chain's CDR3 is CATSDFGGTGYTF. The CDR3 DNA reads TGTGCCACCAGTGATTTCGGGGGGACCGGCTACACCTTC.

V is TRBV4-3 and J is TRBJ2-1; 10 bases line up with TRBD2. CDR1 and CDR2 (germline): LGHNA, YSLEER. V trimming: 1 base; J trimming: 10 bases; junction bases outside the gene matches: 1. The CDR3 has 13 amino acids. The CDR3 region has the DNA TGCGCCAGCAGCCAAGCGGGACTAGCGGAGCAGTTCTTC. Protein sequence: CASSQAGLAEQFF.

This rearrangement joins TRBV5-1 to TRBJ2-7; weak D call: TRBD2 (6 bases). Germline V lookup: CDR1 SGHRS, CDR2 YFSETQ. The CDR3 loop spans 15 amino acids. V dropped 1 base and J dropped 3 bases, with 14 bases sitting between them. The CDR3, as DNA: TGCGCCAGCAGCTTGTTTGCGGGGTTTAACTACGAGCAGTACTTC. It is translated as CASSLFAGFNYEQYF.

This rearrangement joins TRBV29-1 to TRBJ2-7; TRBD2 aligns across 7 bases. The CDR3 totals 13 residues. V was clipped by 6 bases and J by 3 bases; unmatched bases: 8. Germline CDR1 and CDR2: SQVTM and ANQGSEA. As DNA, the CDR3 is TGCAGCGTCCGGACTGGGGAGGGCTACGAGCAGTACTTC. It encodes CSVRTGEGYEQYF.

This chain links TRBV6-5 with TRBJ1-1; no definite D call. V lost 7 bases and J lost 4, with 7 bases in between. The germline CDR1 and CDR2 sequences are MNHEY and SVGAGI. CDR3 length equals 11 residues. The CDR3 nucleotides read TGTGCCAGCACCAGAGGCACTGAAGCTTTCTTT. Its translation is CASTRGTEAFF.

CDR3 nucleotide sequence: TGTGCCAGCAGCCCCCTAGCGACTGCGAACACTGAAGCTTTCTTT. This sequence encodes CASSPLATANTEAFF. This sequence joins TRBV3-1 (or the pseudogene TRBV3-2) and TRBJ1-1, with D hard to call. The length of the CDR3 is 15 residues. Germline values: CDR1 LGHDT, CDR2 YNNKEL (reference sequence). Between the trimmed V and J ends, which lost 4 bases and 1 base, there was a span of 13 bases.

J is TRBJ1-5 and V is TRBV27; 8 bases align to TRBD1. CDR1 and CDR2 (germline): MNHEY, SMNVEV (reference sequence). V trimming: 3 bases; J trimming: 11 bases; junction bases outside the gene matches: 12. The CDR3 covers 15 residues. The CDR3 bases are TGTGCCAGCAGTTTGGGACAGGCGACTAGGGGAGCCCAGCATTTT. It yields the protein CASSLGQATRGAQHF.

The chain has TRBV7-9 and TRBJ1-4, with 7 bases fitting TRBD1. CDR1 and CDR2 (germline): SEHNR, FQNEAQ (reference sequence). With 3 bases clipped from V and 0 bases from J, the junction kept 7 bases outside the gene matches. The CDR3 sequence is 17 residues long. The CDR3, as DNA: TGTGCCAGCAGCTTCTGGGGACAGAACCCAACTAATGAAAAACTGTTTTTT. It specifies CASSFWGQNPTNEKLFF.

The chain carries TRBV21-1 and TRBJ2-1; no check of the table's D call, TRBD1, against the DNA was made. TRBV21-1 corresponds to a pseudogene. The CDR3 runs to 15 residues. The CDR3 loop reads CASSNRGHSYNEQFF. For the CDR3, the DNA is TGTGCCAGCAGCAACAGGGGGCACTCCTACAATGAGCAGTTCTTC.

There are a few counts of this clone. The chain uses TRBV30 and TRBJ1-6; no definite D call. Trimming pared 0 bases from V and 3 bases from J, leaving 9 bases between. This CDR3 is built from 15 residues. Germline lookup yields CDR1 GTSNPN and CDR2 SVGIG (reference sequence). The CDR3 sequence: CAWSVTRSYNSPLHF. CDR3 DNA sequence: TGTGCCTGGAGTGTTACAAGGAGCTATAATTCACCCCTCCACTTT.

CDR3: CSAWSGTGIDGANVLTF. The CDR3 bases are TGCAGCGCGTGGTCCGGGACAGGGATAGATGGGGCCAACGTCCTGACTTTC. The chain employs TRBV29-1 and TRBJ2-6; 9 bases line up with TRBD1. J lost 3 bases, V lost 7 bases, and 13 bases had no gene match. Germline V CDR1 and CDR2: SQVTM, ANQGSEA. The CDR3 loop spans 17 amino acids.

V gene TRBV19 combines with J gene TRBJ2-5, with 13 bases identical to TRBD2. CDR3 size: 14 residues. The V segment lost 6 bases and the J segment 4 bases; nucleotides outside the gene matches: 2. The germline V gene has CDR1 LNHDA and CDR2 SQIVND (reference sequence). The CDR3: CASRRTSGRETQYF. In DNA, the CDR3 is TGTGCCAGTAGGAGGACTAGCGGGAGAGAGACCCAGTACTTC.